Presented here are 15 T cell receptor beta chains from one specimen sequenced in a study of radiation and T cells in renal cell carcinoma. The time point here: baseline pretreatment blood. Treatment noted: 15 Gy SBRT to primary tumor, nephrectomy 4 weeks later. Sequencing was performed with immunoSEQ multiplex PCR; in TCRdb, only in-frame clones are kept and a portion is missing. This table has about 130,000 clones, about 88% appearing once. The specimen was blood, collected from a patient whose treatment included radiotherapy and nephrectomy. Source of these receptors: a woman in her forties or fifties with renal cell carcinoma.

The rearrangement links TRBV18 to TRBJ1-2, with TRBD1 as a possible D gene (5 bases). Trimming removed 3 bases at V and 4 bases at J, with 15 bases between. CDR3 length: 15 amino acids. CDR1 is KGHSH and CDR2 is LQKENI in the germline V gene. In nucleotides, the CDR3 is TGTGCCAGCTCACCTACCAGGGAGTCGGGCTATGGCTACACCTTC. Translation gives CASSPTRESGYGYTF.

The J gene is TRBJ2-5, the V gene TRBV30; D assignment may be TRBD1 or TRBD2 (6 bases each). Germline V gives CDR1 GTSNPN, CDR2 SVGIG (reference sequence). V lost 0 bases and J lost 7, with 21 bases in between. The CDR3 has 16 amino acids. The CDR3, as DNA: TGTGCCTGGAGTGTTTTTCGGGGAAGGGGGGATGGGACCCAGTACTTC. Protein sequence: CAWSVFRGRGDGTQYF.

The V call is TRBV6-1, the J call TRBJ2-7, with D tentatively TRBD1 (6 bases). The CDR3 is made up of 14 amino acids. Trimming removed 6 bases from V and 0 bases from J, with 12 bases in between. CDR1 MNHNS and CDR2 SASEGT come from the germline V gene. CDR3 nucleotides: TGTGCCAGCAGGAGAGGACAGTCCTCCTACGAGCAGTACTTC. It yields the protein CASRRGQSSYEQYF.

This chain uses TRBV19 with TRBJ1-4; D unclear. CDR1 LNHDA and CDR2 SQIVND come from the germline V gene (reference sequence). V lost 3 bases to trimming and J lost 7 bases, with 15 bases between them. This CDR3 region has 15 residues. CDR3 sequence: CASSIPGRRPEKLFF. The CDR3 DNA sequence: TGTGCCAGTAGTATCCCTGGACGCCGACCTGAAAAACTGTTTTTT.

This CDR3 reads CASSATGLAGLPYGGANVLTF. The CDR3 DNA is TGTGCCAGCAGCGCCACAGGACTAGCGGGGCTCCCGTACGGGGGGGCCAACGTCCTGACTTTC. The V gene is TRBV9, the J gene TRBJ2-6, with 12 bases fitting TRBD2. Germline loops: CDR1 SGDLS, CDR2 YYNGEE. With 3 bases clipped from V and 4 bases from J, the junction kept 17 bases outside the gene matches. This CDR3 region has 21 residues.

J is TRBJ2-5 and V is TRBV18; TRBD2 is a possible D gene (6 bases). The CDR3 runs 14 residues. The ends were cut back, 3 bases at V and 1 base at J, with 9 bases in the middle. Germline V gene lookup returns CDR1 KGHSH and CDR2 LQKENI. The CDR3 is CASSPGLPQETQYF. As DNA, the CDR3 is TGTGCCAGCTCACCGGGACTCCCCCAAGAGACCCAGTACTTC. The whole variable domain, filled in from reference TRBV18 and TRBJ2-5, reads NAGVMQNPRHLVRRRGQEARLRCSPMKGHSHVYWYRQLPEEGLKFMVYLQKENIIDESGMPKERFSAEFPKEGPSILRIQQVVRGDSAAYFCASSPGLPQETQYFGPGTRLLVL.

The rearrangement uses TRBV9 and TRBJ2-3; 7 nucleotides align to TRBD2. The V segment lost 0 bases and the J segment 0 bases; nucleotides outside the gene matches: 4. The CDR3 contains 16 residues. Looked up from germline, CDR1 is SGDLS and CDR2 is YYNGEE. The CDR3 region has the DNA TGTGCCAGCAGCGTAGCTGGGCGGGGGAGCACAGATACGCAGTATTTT. Protein sequence: CASSVAGRGSTDTQYF.

In its sample, this clone was seen a few times. V usage is TRBV11-2 and J usage is TRBJ1-5; D gene ambiguous. Germline V gene sequence: CDR1 SGHAT, CDR2 FQNNGV. CDR3 length equals 13 residues. V lost 0 bases and J 6 bases, leaving 6 bases between the germline ends. CDR3: CASSLEMGQPQHF. The CDR3 DNA follows: TGTGCCAGCAGCTTAGAAATGGGTCAGCCCCAGCATTTT.

This clone was seen a few times. This chain uses TRBV14 with TRBJ2-3, with D possibly TRBD2 on 8 matching bases. Germline V gene sequence: CDR1 SGHDN, CDR2 FVKESK. The V end lost 4 bases, the J end lost 6 bases, and 20 bases lay between the germline ends. The CDR3 is 16 residues long. This CDR3 is CASSPRGAGGADTQYF. CDR3 bases: TGTGCCAGCAGCCCCAGGGGGGCGGGGGGTGCCGATACGCAGTATTTT.

This clone was detected only once. V and J are TRBV19 and TRBJ1-5; D is undetermined. The CDR3 length is 15 residues. Germline V gives CDR1 LNHDA, CDR2 SQIVND (reference sequence). V dropped 1 base and J dropped 1 base, with 8 bases sitting between them. The CDR3 nucleotides read TGTGCCAGTAGTATAGTTTTGAAGAGCAATCAGCCCCAGCATTTT. As protein: CASSIVLKSNQPQHF.

The rearrangement links TRBV19 to TRBJ1-2; weak D call: TRBD1 (5 bases). This CDR3 has 15 residues. Trimming removed 4 bases from V and 4 bases from J, with 16 bases in between. Germline lookup yields CDR1 LNHDA and CDR2 SQIVND (reference sequence). In nucleotides, the CDR3 is TGTGCCAGTAGTAATCCGGGGCCTGACTCCTATGGCTACACCTTC. It codes for CASSNPGPDSYGYTF. Full variable domain (remainder filled in from reference TRBV19 and TRBJ1-2): DGGITQSPKYLFRKEGQNVTLSCEQNLNHDAMYWYRQDPGQGLRLIYYSQIVNDFQKGDIAEGYSVSREKKESFPLTVTSAQKNPTAFYLCASSNPGPDSYGYTFGSGTRLTVV.

DNA for the CDR3: TGTGCCAGCAGGCTGGGACGGATGAACACTGAAGCTTTCTTT. It codes for CASRLGRMNTEAFF. The gene calls are TRBV27 and TRBJ1-1; D may be TRBD1 (5 bases). Trimming removed 6 bases at V and 0 bases at J, with 11 bases between. The CDR3 extends over 14 amino acids. Germline-derived CDR1 and CDR2 are MNHEY and SMNVEV (reference sequence).

The V and J genes are TRBV7-8 and TRBJ2-6; the D gene is possibly TRBD1 (6 bases). Germline-derived CDR1 and CDR2 are SGHVS and FQNEAQ. This CDR3 spans 16 amino acids. Trimming left V 10 bases short and J 0 bases short, with 16 bases between. The CDR3 sequence is CAIYTQGSSGANVLTF. CDR3 coding DNA: TGTGCCATATATACACAGGGTTCCTCTGGGGCCAACGTCCTGACTTTC.

This CDR3 is CAISESSGQGNTEAFF. The CDR3 DNA is TGTGCCATCAGTGAGTCTTCCGGACAGGGGAACACTGAAGCTTTCTTT. This chain uses TRBV10-3 with TRBJ1-1; 8 bases align to TRBD1. The CDR3 covers 16 residues. The J segment lost 1 base and the V segment lost 0 bases, leaving 4 bases of the junction unmatched. The V gene's germline CDR1 is ENHRY and CDR2 SYGVKD.

The chain couples TRBV18 to TRBJ2-1; 7 nucleotides match TRBD2. The CDR3 is 15 residues long. V gave up 2 bases and J gave up 2 bases; unmatched junction bases: 3. Germline assignment: CDR1 KGHSH and CDR2 LQKENI. CDR3 DNA sequence: TGTGCCAGCTCACCATGGGAGGGGACCTACAATGAGCAGTTCTTC. It translates to CASSPWEGTYNEQFF.